This is a list of T cell receptor beta chains from one sample in a study of blood T cell repertoires in COVID-19. TCRdb's table, derived via immunoSEQ multiplex PCR, lists solely in-frame clones and lacks some. The table has 200,000 to 300,000 clones, roughly 88% seen once. The sequencing sample was made of PBMCs or T cells enriched from blood (not recorded which). These receptors all stem from a woman in her thirties or forties with acute COVID-19. Each CDR3 is given with its conserved first and last residue. The order of the fields is V gene, J gene, CDR3 protein.

TRBV4-3,TRBJ1-1,CASSWAHTEAFF
TRBV15,TRBJ2-6,CATSRDQNSGANVLTF
TRBV9,TRBJ2-3,CASSPRLAGGVDTQYF
TRBV5-1,TRBJ2-3,CASSSGLAGDADTQYF
TRBV6-1,TRBJ1-6,CASSEVRGNSPLHF
TRBV19,TRBJ1-2,CASAGGAGFGYTF
TRBV3-1/TRBV3-2,TRBJ2-1,CASSQDNLARYKNNEQFF
TRBV19,TRBJ1-4,CASSPGQGDRKLFF
TRBV5-1,TRBJ2-3,CASSSSGSTDTQYF
TRBV18,TRBJ1-5,CASSLHRDTNQPQHF
TRBV5-1,TRBJ1-2,CASSLDTGGGRGYTF
TRBV19,TRBJ1-2,CASSIRTGLTNYGYTF
TRBV3-1/TRBV3-2,TRBJ2-1,CASSQSGLSQFF
TRBV3-1/TRBV3-2,TRBJ2-3,CAQRPQLSTDTQYF
TRBV7-2,TRBJ1-1,CASSLTMNTEAFF
TRBV19,TRBJ1-1,CASSLGTGAPTEAFF
TRBV7-2,TRBJ1-3,CASSPDRAARNTIYF
TRBV24-1,TRBJ2-2,CATSDPGLANTGELFF
TRBV30,TRBJ1-2,CAWRRTGGPYGYTF